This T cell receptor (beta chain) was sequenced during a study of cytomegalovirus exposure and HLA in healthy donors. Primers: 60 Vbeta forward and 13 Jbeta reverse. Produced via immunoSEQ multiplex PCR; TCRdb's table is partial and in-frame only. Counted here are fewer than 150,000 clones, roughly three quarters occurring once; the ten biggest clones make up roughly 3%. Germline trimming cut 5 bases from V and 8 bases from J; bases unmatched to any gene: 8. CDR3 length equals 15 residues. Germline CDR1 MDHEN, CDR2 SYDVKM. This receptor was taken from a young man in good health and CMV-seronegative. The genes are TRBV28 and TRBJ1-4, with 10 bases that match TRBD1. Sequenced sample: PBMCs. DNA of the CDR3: TGTGCCAGCAGTCCACCGACAGGGGGCTCGGAAAAACTGTTTTTT. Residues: CASSPPTGGSEKLFF. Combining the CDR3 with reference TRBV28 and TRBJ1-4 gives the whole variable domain DVKVTQSSRYLVKRTGEKVFLECVQDMDHENMFWYRQDPGLGLRLIYFSYDVKMKEKGDIPEGYSVSREKKERFSLILESASTNQTSMYLCASSPPTGGSEKLFFGSGTQLSVL.